This T cell receptor beta chain was captured by sequencing in a study of T cell responses to AZD1222 COVID-19 vaccine. Here immunoSEQ multiplex PCR was the method, and the copy in TCRdb shows in-frame clones only, minus some. The sample contains approximately 140,000 clones, under 95% of which appear only once. Trimming cost V 5 bases and J 5 bases; bases outside gene matches: 16. The CDR3 sequence is 18 residues long. The germline CDR1 and CDR2 sequences are MDHEN and SYDVKM. The sequence derives from an adult who received the AZD1222 COVID-19 vaccine. Sample: peripheral blood, taken 28 days after the second AZD1222 dose. The gene calls are TRBV28 and TRBJ1-5, with 9 bases matching TRBD1. The CDR3 sequence: CASSLKNYRGRFDQPQHF. CDR3 bases: TGTGCCAGCAGTCTCAAAAATTACAGGGGGCGTTTTGATCAGCCCCAGCATTTT.